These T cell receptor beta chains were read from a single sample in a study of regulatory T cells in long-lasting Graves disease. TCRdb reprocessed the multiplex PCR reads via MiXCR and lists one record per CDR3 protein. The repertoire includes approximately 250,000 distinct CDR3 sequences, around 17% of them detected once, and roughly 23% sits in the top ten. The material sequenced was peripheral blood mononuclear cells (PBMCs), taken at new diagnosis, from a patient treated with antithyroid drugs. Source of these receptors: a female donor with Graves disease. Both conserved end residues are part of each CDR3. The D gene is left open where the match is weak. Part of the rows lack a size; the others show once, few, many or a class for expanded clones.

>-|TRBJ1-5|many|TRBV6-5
CASSLREGQPQHF
TGTGCCAGCAGTTTAAGAGAGGGGCAGCCCCAGCATTTT
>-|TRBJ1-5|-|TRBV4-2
CASSQDTRGSSQHF
TGTGCCAGCAGCCAAGACACCCGGGGATCGTCCCAGCATTTT
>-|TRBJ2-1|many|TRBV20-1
CSARDRINEQFF
TGCAGTGCTAGAGATAGGATCAATGAGCAGTTCTTC
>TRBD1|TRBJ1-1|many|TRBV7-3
CASSDTGVDTEAFF
TGTGCCAGCAGCGATACAGGGGTGGACACTGAAGCTTTCTTT
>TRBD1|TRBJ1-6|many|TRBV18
CASSLGTGRQNSPLHF
TGTGCCAGCTCACTAGGGACAGGCCGGCAAAATTCACCCCTCCACTTT
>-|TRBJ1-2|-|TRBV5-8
CASGLRGGDYGYTF
TGTGCCAGCGGTCTTCGGGGGGGGGACTATGGCTACACCTTC
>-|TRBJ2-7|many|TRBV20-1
CSATEGYEQYF
TGCAGTGCCACAGAGGGGTACGAGCAGTACTTC
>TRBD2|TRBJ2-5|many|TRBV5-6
CASSPWGGGLETQYF
TGTGCCAGCAGCCCCTGGGGGGGGGGTCTGGAGACCCAGTACTTC
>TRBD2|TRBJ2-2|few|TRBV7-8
CASSHGAGGDTGELFF
TGTGCCAGCAGCCACGGGGCGGGAGGGGACACCGGGGAGCTGTTTTTT
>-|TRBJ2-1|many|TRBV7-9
CASSPNRDNEQFF
TGTGCCAGCAGTCCCAACAGGGACAATGAGCAGTTCTTC
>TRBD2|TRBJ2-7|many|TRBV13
CASRSTGSATSGSYEQYF
TGTGCCAGCAGATCCACAGGGTCGGCGACTAGCGGCTCCTACGAGCAGTACTTC
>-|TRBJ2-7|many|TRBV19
CASSVPETYEQYF
TGTGCCAGTAGTGTGCCGGAGACCTACGAGCAGTACTTC
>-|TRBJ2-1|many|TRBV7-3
CASSPSPSFDEQFF
TGTGCCAGCAGCCCCTCCCCCAGCTTCGATGAGCAGTTCTTC
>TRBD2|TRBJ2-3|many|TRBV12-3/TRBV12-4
CASSRRAGLGDTQYF
TGTGCCAGCAGCCGCCGGGCGGGACTAGGAGATACGCAGTATTTT
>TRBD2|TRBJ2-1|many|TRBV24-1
CATSGGASGTLESEQFF
TGTGCCACCAGTGGGGGGGCTAGCGGGACACTAGAGAGTGAGCAGTTCTTC
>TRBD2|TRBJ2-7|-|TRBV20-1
CSARTSGSTYEQYF
TGCAGTGCAAGGACTAGCGGGAGTACGTACGAGCAGTACTTC
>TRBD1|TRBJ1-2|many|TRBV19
CATGQINYGYTF
TGTGCCACGGGACAGATTAACTATGGCTACACCTTC
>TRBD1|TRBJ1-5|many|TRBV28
CASSRGQGGRQPQHF
TGTGCCAGCAGTCGGGGACAGGGGGGAAGGCAGCCCCAGCATTTT